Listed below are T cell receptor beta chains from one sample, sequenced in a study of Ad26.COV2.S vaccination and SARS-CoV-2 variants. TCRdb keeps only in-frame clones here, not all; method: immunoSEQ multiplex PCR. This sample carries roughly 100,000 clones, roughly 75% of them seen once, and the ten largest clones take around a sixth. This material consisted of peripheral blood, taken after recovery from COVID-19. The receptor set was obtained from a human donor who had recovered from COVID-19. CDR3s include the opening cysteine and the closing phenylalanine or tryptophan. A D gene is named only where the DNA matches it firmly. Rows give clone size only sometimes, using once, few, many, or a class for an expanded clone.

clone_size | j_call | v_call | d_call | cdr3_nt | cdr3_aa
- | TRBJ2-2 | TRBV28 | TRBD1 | TGTGCCAGCAGCCCAGGAACCGGGACAGGGACGGCGGGGGAGCTGTTTTTT | CASSPGTGTGTAGELFF
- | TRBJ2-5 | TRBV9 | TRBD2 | TGTGCCAGCAGCGCGAGGGCTAGCGGGGGCTACCAAGAGACCCAGTACTTC | CASSARASGGYQETQYF
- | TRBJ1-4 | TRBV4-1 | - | TGCGCCAGCAGCCAAGGCGGGACATTTAATGAAAAACTGTTTTTT | CASSQGGTFNEKLFF
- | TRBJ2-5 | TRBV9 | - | TGTGCCAGCAAGGGACCAAATGAAGAGACCCAGTACTTC | CASKGPNEETQYF
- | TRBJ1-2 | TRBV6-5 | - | TGTGCCAGCAGTTACACGTCTAACTATGGCTACACCTTC | CASSYTSNYGYTF
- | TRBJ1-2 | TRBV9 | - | TGTGCCAGCAACGTTGGAGGGTCTAACTATGGCTACACCTTC | CASNVGGSNYGYTF
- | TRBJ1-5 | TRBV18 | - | TGTGCCAGCTCACCGGGAGGGCTGAATCAGCCCCAGCATTTT | CASSPGGLNQPQHF
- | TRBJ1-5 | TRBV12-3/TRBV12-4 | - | TGTGCCAGCAGTTTTCAGGGTTCGCCCCAGCATTTT | CASSFQGSPQHF
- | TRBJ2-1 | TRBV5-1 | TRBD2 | TGCGCCAGCAGCTGGACTAGCGGGGACTACAATGAGCAGTTCTTC | CASSWTSGDYNEQFF
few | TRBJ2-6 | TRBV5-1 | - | TGCGCCAGCAGCTTGGACTACTTTCAGGGAGTGGGCGGGGCCAACGTCCTGACTTTC | CASSLDYFQGVGGANVLTF
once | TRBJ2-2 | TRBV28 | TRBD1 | TGTGCCAGCGGACAGGGGGACGCCGGGGAGCTGTTTTTT | CASGQGDAGELFF
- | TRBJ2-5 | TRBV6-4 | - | TGTGCCAGCATGGAGACCCAGTACTTC | CASMETQYF
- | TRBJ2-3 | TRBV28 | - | TGTGCCAGCCTGGCAGGGCCTAGCACAGATACGCAGTATTTT | CASLAGPSTDTQYF
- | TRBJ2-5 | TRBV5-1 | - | TGCGCCAGCAGCTTGGTGGTAGCGGAAGAGACCCAGTACTTC | CASSLVVAEETQYF
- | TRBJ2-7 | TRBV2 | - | TGTGCCAGCAGTGAACAGACCTACGAGCAGTACTTC | CASSEQTYEQYF
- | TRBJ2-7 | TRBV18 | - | TGTGCCAGCCGCGGGACCTACGAGCAGTACTTC | CASRGTYEQYF
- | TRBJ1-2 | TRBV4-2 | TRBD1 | TGTGCCAGCAGCCAAGCCCAGGACAGGGCCTTCGGCTACACCTTC | CASSQAQDRAFGYTF